This TCR beta chain originates from a study of blood T cell repertoires in COVID-19. Overall study: Spain, Italy and the United States supplied samples that represented acute and convalescent COVID-19. PBMCs, B-cell-depleted T cells, or T cells were the source of the cDNA or gDNA that made up the material.

Trimming shortened V by 6 bases and J by 11 bases, and 13 bases separated the two germline ends. The CDR3 contains 11 residues. CDR1 is MNHEY, CDR2 SVGEGT, per germline. How the authors handled the data: Estimates of nucleated cell counts were drawn from the amplification of reference gene primers. Measured with immunoSEQ multiplex PCR; TCRdb has only the in-frame clones, and not every one. The DNA gave D and trimming, while V, J and clone size come from that table. The table shows about 83,000 clones, with 65% to 80% occurring only once. The J gene is TRBJ1-2, the V gene TRBV6-2 or TRBV6-3; no reliable D call. The sample comprised peripheral blood. This receptor was identified in an elderly woman with active or convalescent COVID-19. CDR3 in amino acids: CASSSPPGYTF. DNA for the CDR3: TGTGCCAGCAGCTCGCCCCCCGGTTACACCTTC.